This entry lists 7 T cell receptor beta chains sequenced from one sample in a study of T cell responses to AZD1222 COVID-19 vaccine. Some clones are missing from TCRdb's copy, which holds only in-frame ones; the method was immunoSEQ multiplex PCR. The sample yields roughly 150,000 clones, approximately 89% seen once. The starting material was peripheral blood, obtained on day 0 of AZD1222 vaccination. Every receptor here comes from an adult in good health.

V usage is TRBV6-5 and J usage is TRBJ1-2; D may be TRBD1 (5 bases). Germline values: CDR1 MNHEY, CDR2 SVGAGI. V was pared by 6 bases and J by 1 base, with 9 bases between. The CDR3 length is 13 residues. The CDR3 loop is CASSQGNNYGYTF. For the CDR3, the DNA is TGTGCCAGCAGCCAGGGTAATAACTATGGCTACACCTTC.

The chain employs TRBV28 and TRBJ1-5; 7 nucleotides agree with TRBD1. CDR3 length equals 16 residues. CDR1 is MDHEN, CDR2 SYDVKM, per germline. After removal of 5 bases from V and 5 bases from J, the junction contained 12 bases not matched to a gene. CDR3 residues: CASSPFSGGFYQPQHF. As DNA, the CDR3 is TGTGCCAGCAGTCCGTTCTCAGGGGGGTTCTATCAGCCCCAGCATTTT.

The DNA for the CDR3 is TGCGCCAGCAGCGCGGGGACAGTCAAACAGCCCCAGCATTTT. It translates to CASSAGTVKQPQHF. The chain couples TRBV5-1 to TRBJ1-5, with 7 bases identical to TRBD1. Unmatched junction bases numbered 8, after V lost 4 bases and J lost 7 bases. Germline values: CDR1 SGHRS, CDR2 YFSETQ. The CDR3 runs 14 residues.

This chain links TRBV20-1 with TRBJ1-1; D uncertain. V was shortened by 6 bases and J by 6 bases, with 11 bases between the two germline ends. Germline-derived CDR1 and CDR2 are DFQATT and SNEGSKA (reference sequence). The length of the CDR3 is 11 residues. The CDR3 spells CSATPHPEAFF. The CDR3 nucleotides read TGCAGTGCCACCCCCCATCCTGAAGCTTTCTTT.

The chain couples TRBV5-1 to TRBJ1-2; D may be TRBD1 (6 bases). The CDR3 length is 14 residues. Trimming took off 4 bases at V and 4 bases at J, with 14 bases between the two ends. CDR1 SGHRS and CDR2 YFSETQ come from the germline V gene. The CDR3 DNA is TGCGCCAGCAGCAGCTTGGGACAAGCCTATGGCTACACCTTC. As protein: CASSSLGQAYGYTF.

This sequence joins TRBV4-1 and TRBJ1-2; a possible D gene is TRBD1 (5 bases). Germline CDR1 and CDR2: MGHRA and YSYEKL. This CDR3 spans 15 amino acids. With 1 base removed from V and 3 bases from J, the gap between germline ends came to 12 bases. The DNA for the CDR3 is TGCGCCAGCAGCCAAGCTGCCGGGACGGACTATGGCTACACCTTC. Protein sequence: CASSQAAGTDYGYTF.

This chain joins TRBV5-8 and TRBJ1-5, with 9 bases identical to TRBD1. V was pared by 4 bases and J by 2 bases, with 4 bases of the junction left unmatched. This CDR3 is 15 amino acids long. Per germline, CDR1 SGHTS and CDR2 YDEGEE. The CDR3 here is CASSRWTGGNQPQHF. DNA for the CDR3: TGTGCCAGCAGCCGATGGACAGGGGGCAATCAGCCCCAGCATTTT. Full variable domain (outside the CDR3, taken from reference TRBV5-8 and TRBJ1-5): EAGVTQSPTHLIKTRGQQATLRCSPISGHTSVYWYQQALGLGLQFLLWYDEGEERNRGNFPPRFSGRQFPNYSSELNVNALELEDSALYLCASSRWTGGNQPQHFGDGTRLSIL.